This TCR beta chain was obtained from a study of T cell responses to AZD1222 COVID-19 vaccine (dated by TCRdb to the early 2020s). For context, the study as a whole: AZD1222 recipients given second doses at about 4 weeks or at about 12 weeks were pooled, since spike-specific TCR depth and breadth were not found to differ between the two schedules. Enrollment into the trials was organized by age into subgroups of 18-55, 56-69 and 70-plus years, and those subgroups contained roughly 140, 27 and 60 TCR-sequenced participants, respectively. A total of just over 230 trial participants underwent TCR sequencing, of whom more than 200 had received two doses of AZD1222 and approximately 25 had received two doses of the MenACWY control vaccine. On the study overall, not on this receptor specifically: Spike-specific TCR breadth and depth rose significantly after two AZD1222 doses compared with day 0 and with MenACWY recipients. Conclusions about previously exposed vaccinees are limited because only five to seven AZD1222 recipients were SARS-CoV-2 seropositive at baseline. The 56-69-year group was small, and its depth increase did not reach significance, likely because of low power. Reportedly, almost half of the unique spike-specific TCRs recognized epitopes lying outside the regions that are mutated in the B.1.351 and B.1.1.7 variants. The whole spike protein was spanned by vaccine-associated CD4 TCRs, and dominant responses were seen in regions 160-218 and 743-854. Because no samples from the day 14 peak response were available, repertoires could be characterized only after the peak T cell response. Participants were mostly white British, with more females than males. The authors suggested clonal diversity may have been underestimated.

Per the publication, the time point label means: baseline before first vaccination. Vaccinee samples came from UK trials COV001 and COV002, including a single-blind randomized controlled phase 2/3 trial of AZD1222 (ChAdOx1 nCoV-19) in healthy adults. For TCRbeta chain sequencing, PBMC samples from trial participants were taken at day 0 and at day 28 after the second dose. This clone has more than one count but fewer than ten. No cognate antigen has been identified for it. No base quality values were provided; no much bigger clone lies one nucleotide off. There are 18 amino acids in the CDR3, from cysteine to phenylalanine inclusive. The DNA shown is the 54-base CDR3, in frame from base 1. V loses 0 bases of germline sequence and J loses 3 bases, and the interval between the two ends is 18 bases. CDR1 SNHLY and CDR2 FYNNEI are derived from the germline V gene. The CDR3 regions of human TCRbeta chains were analyzed by immunosequencing. Turning to the authors' computational methods: TCRs in the repertoires were matched against a reference library of SARS-CoV-2-specific TCRs that had been generated with the MIRA antigen-specificity platform. Breadth meant the fraction of unique TCRs that were SARS-CoV-2-associated, whereas depth meant the fraction of total T cells that were SARS-CoV-2-associated. Using the MIRA data, each spike-specific TCR was mapped to the spike region that the TCR reacts to and placed in a CD4 or CD8 class. Log10-transformed breadth and depth values were compared by one-way ANOVA with Sidak's multiple comparisons tests. TCRdb obtained this table from immuneACCESS and retained in-frame rearrangements with V and J assigned. These tables miss some clones; where compared with another copy, unresolved V genes account for less than half of the shortfall, and the remainder is unexplained. V and J calls and clone size come straight from that table; D and trimming were deduced from the DNA. This sample gives roughly 97,000 clones in total; over 90% of them show up just once. The top ten clones comprise roughly 5% of the sample.

The chain was built from TRBV2 and TRBJ1-5; the D gene cannot be named for sure. The TCR originated in an adult in good health. The sample in question was peripheral blood, obtained on day 0 of AZD1222 vaccination. The sequence in DNA is TGTGCCAGCAGTGAAGCGCTTTTTGGTTGGAAGAACAATCAGCCCCAGCATTTT. Its protein product is CASSEALFGWKNNQPQHF.